This TCR beta chain was found in a study of CD8 T cells in ankylosing spondylitis. Study conclusions and caveats: Made up of eight highly homologous variants, a TCR beta motif appeared characteristic of ankylosing spondylitis blood. The authors found the disease-linked clones to be CD8+ and relatively rare in peripheral blood. Matched ankylosing spondylitis synovial fluid reportedly showed significant enrichment of disease-linked clones.

Trimming cost V 5 bases and J 8 bases, with 19 bases left between them. There are 16 residues in the CDR3. Germline V CDR1 and CDR2: MRHNA, SNTAGT. About this clonotype itself: The antigen is not known.

Libraries of TCR beta came from quantitative 5'-RACE with molecular barcodes. TCRdb passed the 5' RACE reads through MiXCR, listing each CDR3 protein once. In the table there are fewer than 250,000 distinct CDR3 sequences, roughly a tenth of which are singletons. The rearrangement joins TRBV6-4 to TRBJ1-6, with D hard to call. The sequence came from a male donor with ankylosing spondylitis or in good health (not recorded which). Sequencing was done on a sample of blood, either unsorted or a sorted T cell fraction (not recorded which). The CDR3 here is CASSHQGQLFDSPLHF. The CDR3, as DNA: TGTGCCAGCAGTCACCAAGGGCAACTATTCGATTCACCCCTCCACTTT.